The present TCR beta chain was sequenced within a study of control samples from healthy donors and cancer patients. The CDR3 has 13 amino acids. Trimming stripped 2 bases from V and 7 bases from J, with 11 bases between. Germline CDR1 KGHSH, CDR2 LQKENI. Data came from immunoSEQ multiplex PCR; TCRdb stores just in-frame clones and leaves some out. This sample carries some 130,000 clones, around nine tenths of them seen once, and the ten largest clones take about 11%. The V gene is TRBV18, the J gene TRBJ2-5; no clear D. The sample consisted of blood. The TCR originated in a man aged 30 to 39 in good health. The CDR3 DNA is TGTGCCAGCTCACCAGATCAGCTGGTGACCCAGTACTTC. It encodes CASSPDQLVTQYF.